This T cell receptor (beta chain) was sequenced in a study of T cells after yellow fever vaccination. V was trimmed by 3 bases and J by 7 bases, leaving 16 bases between them. The CDR3 spans 15 residues. The germline V gene has CDR1 MNHNS and CDR2 SASEGT. This clonotype was observed a few times. It was through 5'RACE template switching that TCR cDNA was made, with a universal primer site and UMIs added. TCRdb reprocessed the 5' RACE reads via MiXCR and lists one record per CDR3 protein. The sample gives 95,000 to 100,000 distinct CDR3 sequences, 4.5% to 6% of which show up once; about 41% is in the top ten.

This receptor was identified in a man between 18 and 29 years old who received the YFV17D yellow fever vaccine. The chain uses TRBV6-1 and TRBJ1-5; possibly TRBD1 for D (5 bases). The sample consisted of CD8+ T cells sorted from PBMCs, taken 10 days after the yellow fever booster vaccination. The DNA of the CDR3 is TGTGCCAGCAGTGATAGTGCCGGGGGATCCCAGCCCCAGCATTTT. It is translated as CASSDSAGGSQPQHF.